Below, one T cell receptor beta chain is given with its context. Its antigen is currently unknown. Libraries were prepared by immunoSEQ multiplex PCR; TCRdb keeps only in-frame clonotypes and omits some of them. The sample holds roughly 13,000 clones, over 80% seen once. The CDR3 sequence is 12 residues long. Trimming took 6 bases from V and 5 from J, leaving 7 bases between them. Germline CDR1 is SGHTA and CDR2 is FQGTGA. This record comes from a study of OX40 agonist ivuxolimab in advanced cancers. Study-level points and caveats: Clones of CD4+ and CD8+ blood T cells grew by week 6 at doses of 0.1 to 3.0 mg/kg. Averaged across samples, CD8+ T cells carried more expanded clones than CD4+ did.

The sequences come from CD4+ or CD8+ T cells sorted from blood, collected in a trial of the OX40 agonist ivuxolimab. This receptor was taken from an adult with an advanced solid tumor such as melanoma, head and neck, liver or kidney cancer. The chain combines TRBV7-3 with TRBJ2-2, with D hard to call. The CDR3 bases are TGTGCCAGCAGACATAGTACCGGGGAGCTGTTTTTT. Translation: CASRHSTGELFF.